The 18 T cell receptor beta chains below all came from one sample that was sequenced in a study of blood T cells in healthy people across ages. The use of a sample-barcoded 5' primer and a J-beta primer mix characterized a second PCR of roughly 6 to 11 cycles. MiXCR, applied by TCRdb to the 5' RACE reads, yields one record per CDR3 protein. The sample includes over 1,500,000 distinct CDR3 sequences, approximately 39% seen only once; the top ten take about 21%. Sequenced sample: blood. The receptors were sampled from a human donor in good health.

V usage is TRBV20-1 and J usage is TRBJ1-1; 7 nucleotides align to TRBD1. The V and J ends lost 0 bases and 1 base, in that order; junction bases with no gene match: 8. The germline CDR1 and CDR2 sequences are DFQATT and SNEGSKA (reference sequence). This CDR3 is 16 amino acids long. The CDR3 reads CSARDPGKGANTEAFF. Written as DNA, the CDR3 is TGCAGTGCTAGAGATCCGGGGAAGGGGGCGAACACTGAAGCTTTCTTT.

This chain joins TRBV29-1 and TRBJ2-6, with D perhaps TRBD1 (5 bases). This CDR3 is 13 amino acids long. Germline V gene data show CDR1 as SQVTM and CDR2 as ANQGSEA. V lost 7 bases and J 8 bases, leaving 15 bases between the germline ends. The CDR3 reads CSAQALGTNVLTF. CDR3 nucleotides: TGCAGCGCACAGGCTCTAGGGACCAACGTCCTGACTTTC. Combining the CDR3 with reference TRBV29-1 and TRBJ2-6 gives the whole variable domain SAVISQKPSRDICQRGTSLTIQCQVDSQVTMMFWYRQQPGQSLTLIATANQGSEATYESGFVIDKFPISRPNLTFSTLTVSNMSPEDSSIYLCSAQALGTNVLTFGAGSRLTVL.

This clonotype was seen only a few times. CDR3 bases: TGCAGCGTTGCTACAGGGGGCAACGAGCAGTACTTC. Amino acid sequence: CSVATGGNEQYF. This chain connects TRBV29-1 to TRBJ2-7; the match to TRBD1 covers 9 bases. The junction had 3 bases not matched to a gene; V was cut back by 4 bases and J by 5 bases. Looked up from germline, CDR1 is SQVTM and CDR2 is ANQGSEA. The CDR3 loop spans 12 amino acids.

V and J are TRBV6-5 and TRBJ2-3, with D perhaps given as TRBD1 or TRBD2 (5 bases each). The germline V gene has CDR1 MNHEY and CDR2 SVGAGI. There are 15 residues in the CDR3. Between the trimmed V and J ends, which lost 0 bases and 1 base, there was a span of 8 bases. CDR3 amino acids: CASSYSSGRTDTQYF. The CDR3 DNA follows: TGTGCCAGCAGTTACTCGTCGGGACGCACAGATACGCAGTATTTT.

The chain carries TRBV5-1 and TRBJ1-1; D is ambiguous. The CDR3 consists of 13 residues. Trimming pared 3 bases from V and 0 bases from J, leaving 6 bases between. Germline CDR1 SGHRS, CDR2 YFSETQ. The CDR3 loop is CASSYMMNTEAFF. The CDR3 DNA reads TGCGCCAGCAGCTACATGATGAACACTGAAGCTTTCTTT.

The genes are TRBV18 and TRBJ1-1; 9 nucleotides agree with TRBD1. The CDR3 sequence is 16 residues long. The V and J ends lost 6 bases and 0 bases, in that order; junction bases with no gene match: 8. Per the germline V gene, CDR1 is KGHSH and CDR2 is LQKENI. CDR3 residues: CASSPGTGFLNTEAFF. DNA of the CDR3: TGTGCCAGCTCTCCCGGGACAGGGTTTTTGAACACTGAAGCTTTCTTT.

This chain joins TRBV5-6 and TRBJ1-5; D perhaps matches TRBD1 (5 bases). This CDR3 comprises 15 residues. V gave up 5 bases and J gave up 4 bases, with 16 bases separating them. Germline-derived CDR1 and CDR2 are SGHDT and YYEEEE. CDR3 sequence: CASSSQDRRNQPQHF. The CDR3 DNA sequence: TGTGCCAGCAGTTCACAGGATAGGAGAAATCAGCCCCAGCATTTT.

This clonotype was seen a handful of times. This chain joins TRBV6-5 and TRBJ1-6, with a weak D call TRBD1 (5 bases). Germline V gene sequence: CDR1 MNHEY, CDR2 SVGAGI. Trimming left V 6 bases short and J 5 bases short, with 17 bases between. CDR3 length: 16 residues. The CDR3 bases are TGTGCCAGCAGCTTTCAGGGTGATGGGAATAATTCACCCCTCCACTTT. Amino acids: CASSFQGDGNNSPLHF.

The chain carries TRBV7-2 and TRBJ1-2, with 9 nucleotides matching TRBD1. V trimming: 3 bases; J trimming: 6 bases; junction bases outside the gene matches: 11. CDR1 is SGHTA and CDR2 is FQGNSA in the germline V gene. This CDR3 has 16 residues. The CDR3 here is CASSFSTGTGTHGYTF. Written as DNA, the CDR3 is TGTGCCAGCAGCTTCTCCACCGGGACAGGGACCCATGGCTACACCTTC.

There are a few counts of this clonotype. V and J are TRBV20-1 and TRBJ2-7; the match to TRBD2 covers 9 bases. CDR3 length: 14 amino acids. From germline, CDR1 is DFQATT and CDR2 SNEGSKA (reference sequence). V was pared by 3 bases and J by 6 bases, with 9 bases of the junction left unmatched. This CDR3 is CSASEIAGALEQYF. The CDR3 nucleotides read TGCAGTGCTAGTGAAATAGCGGGGGCGCTCGAGCAGTACTTC.

This sequence joins TRBV6-6 and TRBJ1-1; 7 nucleotides align to TRBD1. CDR3 length equals 14 residues. Germline V lookup: CDR1 MNHNY, CDR2 SVGAGI (reference sequence). V shed 7 bases and J 2 bases; nucleotides not matched to a gene: 7. CDR3 sequence (DNA): TGTGCCAGCAACAGGGGCGACAGAAACACTGAAGCTTTCTTT. Translation gives CASNRGDRNTEAFF.

The genes are TRBV12-3 or TRBV12-4 and TRBJ2-7; 7 bases align to TRBD1. Germline trimming cut 4 bases from V and 4 bases from J; bases unmatched to any gene: 13. The CDR3 extends over 16 amino acids. CDR3 region: CASSSIWRTGSYEQYF. The CDR3 coding sequence is TGTGCCAGCAGTTCTATATGGCGGACAGGTAGTTACGAGCAGTACTTC.

This clonotype was counted only a few times. Written as DNA, the CDR3 is TGTGCCAGCAGAATGATAGGACAGCCCAAGACCCCCTACGAGCAGTACTTC. It codes for CASRMIGQPKTPYEQYF. The V call is TRBV2, the J call TRBJ2-7; possibly TRBD1 for D (6 bases). The CDR3 is 17 amino acids. From germline, CDR1 is SNHLY and CDR2 FYNNEI. Between the trimmed V and J ends, which lost 6 bases and 2 bases, there was a span of 23 bases.

This clonotype appeared a few times. The chain couples TRBV7-3 to TRBJ1-2, with D uncertain. Germline V gene data show CDR1 as SGHTA and CDR2 as FQGTGA. V shed 2 bases and J shed 5 bases, with 9 bases lying between them. The CDR3 is 13 residues long. The CDR3 sequence: CASSLGYGYGYTF. For the CDR3, the DNA is TGTGCCAGCAGCTTAGGCTATGGGTATGGCTACACCTTC.

This clonotype was observed a few times. This CDR3 is CASSPLRVGEQFF. CDR3 sequence (DNA): TGTGCCAGCAGCCCCCTACGGGTGGGCGAGCAGTTCTTC. V usage is TRBV3-1 and J usage is TRBJ2-1; D gene ambiguous. This CDR3 is 13 amino acids long. Trimming took off 4 bases at V and 10 bases at J, with 14 bases between the two ends. Looked up from germline, CDR1 is LGHDT and CDR2 is YNNKEL (reference sequence).

The rearrangement links TRBV2 to TRBJ2-1; 8 nucleotides line up with TRBD2. The CDR3 is 13 residues long. V gave up 6 bases and J gave up 7 bases; unmatched junction bases: 5. Per the germline V gene, CDR1 is SNHLY and CDR2 is FYNNEI. The CDR3 bases are TGTGCCAGCAGCGGGGGGGCTGGTAATGAGCAGTTCTTC. Translation gives CASSGGAGNEQFF.

The rearrangement links TRBV3-1 to TRBJ2-1; maybe TRBD1 (5 bases). The V and J ends lost 4 bases and 5 bases respectively, with 12 bases between them. Germline CDR1 LGHDT, CDR2 YNNKEL (reference sequence). This CDR3 is 14 amino acids long. For the CDR3, the DNA is TGTGCCAGCAGCCCAAGGGGCAGGGACAATGAGCAGTTCTTC. As protein: CASSPRGRDNEQFF.

The rearrangement joins TRBV9 to TRBJ1-1; D may be TRBD1 (5 bases). Per the germline V gene, CDR1 is SGDLS and CDR2 is YYNGEE. Trimming took off 7 bases at V and 6 bases at J, with 16 bases between the two ends. This CDR3 contains 13 residues. DNA of the CDR3: TGTGCCAGCCGACCGACCGGGACGGCTGAAGCTTTCTTT. It codes for CASRPTGTAEAFF.